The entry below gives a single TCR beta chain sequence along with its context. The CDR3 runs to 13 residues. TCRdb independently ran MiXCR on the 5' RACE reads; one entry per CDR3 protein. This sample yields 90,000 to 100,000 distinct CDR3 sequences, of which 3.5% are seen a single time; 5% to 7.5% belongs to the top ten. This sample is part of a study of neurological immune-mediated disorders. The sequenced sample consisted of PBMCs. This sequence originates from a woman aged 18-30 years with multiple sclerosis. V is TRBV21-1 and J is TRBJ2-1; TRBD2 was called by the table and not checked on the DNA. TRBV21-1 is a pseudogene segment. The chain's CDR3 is CASLRKRYNEQFF. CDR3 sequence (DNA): TGTGCCAGCCTGAGGAAGCGGTACAATGAGCAGTTCTTC.